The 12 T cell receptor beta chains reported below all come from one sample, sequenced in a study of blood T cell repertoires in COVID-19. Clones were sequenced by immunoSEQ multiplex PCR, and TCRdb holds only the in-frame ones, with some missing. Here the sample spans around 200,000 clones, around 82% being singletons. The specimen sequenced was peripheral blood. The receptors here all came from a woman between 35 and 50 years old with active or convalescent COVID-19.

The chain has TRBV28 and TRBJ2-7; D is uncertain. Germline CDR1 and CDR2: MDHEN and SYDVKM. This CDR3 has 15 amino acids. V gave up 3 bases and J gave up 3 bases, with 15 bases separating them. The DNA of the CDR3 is TGTGCCAGCAGTTTGGGCCCTCTGCAGCTCTACGAGCAGTACTTC. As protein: CASSLGPLQLYEQYF.

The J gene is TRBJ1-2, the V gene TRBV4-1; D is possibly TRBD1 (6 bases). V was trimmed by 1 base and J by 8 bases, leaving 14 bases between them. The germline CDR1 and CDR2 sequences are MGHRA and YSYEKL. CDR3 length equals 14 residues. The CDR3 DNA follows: TGCGCCAGCAGCCAAGGGATCCAGGGGAAGGGCTACACCTTC. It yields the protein CASSQGIQGKGYTF.

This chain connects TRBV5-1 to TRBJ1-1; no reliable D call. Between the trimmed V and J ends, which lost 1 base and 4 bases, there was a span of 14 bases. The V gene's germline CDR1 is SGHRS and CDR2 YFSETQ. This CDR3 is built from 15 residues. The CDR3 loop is CASSLYPGSRTEAFF. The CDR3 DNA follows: TGCGCCAGCAGCTTGTATCCGGGGTCGCGCACTGAAGCTTTCTTT.

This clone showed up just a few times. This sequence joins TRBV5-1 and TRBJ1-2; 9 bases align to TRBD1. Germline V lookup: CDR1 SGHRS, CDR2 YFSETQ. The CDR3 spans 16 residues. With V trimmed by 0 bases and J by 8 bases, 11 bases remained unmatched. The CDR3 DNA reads TGCGCCAGCAGCTTGGCCCCTATACAGGGGGCGGAGGGCTACACCTTC. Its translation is CASSLAPIQGAEGYTF.

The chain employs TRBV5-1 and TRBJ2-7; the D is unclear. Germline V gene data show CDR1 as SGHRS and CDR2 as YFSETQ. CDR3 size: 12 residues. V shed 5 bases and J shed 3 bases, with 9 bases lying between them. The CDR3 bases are TGCGCCAGCAGAGAGAATTACTACGAGCAGTACTTC. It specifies CASRENYYEQYF.

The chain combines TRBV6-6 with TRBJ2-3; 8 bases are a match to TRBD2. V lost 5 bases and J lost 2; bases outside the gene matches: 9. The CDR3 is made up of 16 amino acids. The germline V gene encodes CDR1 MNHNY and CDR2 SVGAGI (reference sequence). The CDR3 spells CASSVPSGRPTDTQYF. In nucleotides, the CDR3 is TGTGCCAGCAGTGTACCTAGCGGGCGGCCCACAGATACGCAGTATTTT.

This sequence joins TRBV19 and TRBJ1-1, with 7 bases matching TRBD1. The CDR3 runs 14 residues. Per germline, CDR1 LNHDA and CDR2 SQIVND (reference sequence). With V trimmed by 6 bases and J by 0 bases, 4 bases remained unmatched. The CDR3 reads CASRRDRLNTEAFF. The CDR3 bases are TGTGCCAGTAGGAGGGACAGACTGAACACTGAAGCTTTCTTT.

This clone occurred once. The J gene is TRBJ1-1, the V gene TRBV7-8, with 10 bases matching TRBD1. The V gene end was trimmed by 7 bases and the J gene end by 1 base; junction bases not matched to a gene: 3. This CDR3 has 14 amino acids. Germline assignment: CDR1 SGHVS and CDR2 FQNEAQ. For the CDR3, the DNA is TGTGCCAGCAAGGGGGACAGGGGGAACACTGAAGCTTTCTTT. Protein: CASKGDRGNTEAFF.

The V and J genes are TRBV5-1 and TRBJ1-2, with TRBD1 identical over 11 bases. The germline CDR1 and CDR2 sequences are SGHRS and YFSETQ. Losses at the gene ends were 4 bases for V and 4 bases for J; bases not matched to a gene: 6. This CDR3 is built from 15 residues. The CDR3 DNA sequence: TGCGCCAGCAGCCTCGGGACAGGGGGTAGCTATGGCTACACCTTC. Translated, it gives CASSLGTGGSYGYTF.

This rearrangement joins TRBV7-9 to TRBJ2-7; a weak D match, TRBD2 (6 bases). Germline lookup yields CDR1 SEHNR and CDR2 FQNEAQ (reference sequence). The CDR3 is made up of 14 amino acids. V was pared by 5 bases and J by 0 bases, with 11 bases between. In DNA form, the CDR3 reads TGTGCCAGCAGCGCACCGGGGGACTCCTACGAGCAGTACTTC. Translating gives CASSAPGDSYEQYF.

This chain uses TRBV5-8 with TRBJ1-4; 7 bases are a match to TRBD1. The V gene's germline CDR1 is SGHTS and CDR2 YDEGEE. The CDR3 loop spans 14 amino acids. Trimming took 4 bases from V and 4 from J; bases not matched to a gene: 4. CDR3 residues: CASSARDSNEKLFF. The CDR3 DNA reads TGTGCCAGCAGCGCCCGGGACAGTAATGAAAAACTGTTTTTT.

CDR3 amino acids: CASSREGEGYTF. The CDR3, as DNA: TGTGCCAGCAGCCGAGAAGGGGAAGGCTACACCTTC. This sequence joins TRBV7-9 and TRBJ1-2; a possible D gene is TRBD1 (5 bases). The CDR3 covers 12 residues. Germline V gene lookup returns CDR1 SEHNR and CDR2 FQNEAQ (reference sequence). Trimming pared 5 bases from V and 8 bases from J, leaving 12 bases between.